Reported below is one T cell receptor beta chain. Its antigen is undetermined. Trimming shortened V by 3 bases and J by 3 bases, and 9 bases separated the two germline ends. The CDR3 is 14 amino acids. Germline V gene sequence: CDR1 SGHAT, CDR2 FQDESV (reference sequence). 60 Vbeta and 13 Jbeta primers were used in PCR. The assay was immunoSEQ multiplex PCR, and TCRdb's table has in-frame clones only and misses some. Its listing shows tens of thousands of clones. The data derive from a study of cytomegalovirus exposure and HLA in healthy donors. Overall study findings and caveats: Later analysis indicated greater clonal expansion among HLA-associated TCR beta chains than among equally common other chains. Reported results showed that the classifier diagnosed cytomegalovirus status with high specificity and sensitivity.

V usage is TRBV11-1 and J usage is TRBJ2-1; perhaps TRBD2 as D (5 bases). The sample comprised PBMCs. This sequence originates from a man younger than 45 in good health and CMV-seronegative. The CDR3 coding sequence is TGTGCCAGCAGCTTCCGGGGAAACTACAATGAGCAGTTCTTC. Protein sequence: CASSFRGNYNEQFF.